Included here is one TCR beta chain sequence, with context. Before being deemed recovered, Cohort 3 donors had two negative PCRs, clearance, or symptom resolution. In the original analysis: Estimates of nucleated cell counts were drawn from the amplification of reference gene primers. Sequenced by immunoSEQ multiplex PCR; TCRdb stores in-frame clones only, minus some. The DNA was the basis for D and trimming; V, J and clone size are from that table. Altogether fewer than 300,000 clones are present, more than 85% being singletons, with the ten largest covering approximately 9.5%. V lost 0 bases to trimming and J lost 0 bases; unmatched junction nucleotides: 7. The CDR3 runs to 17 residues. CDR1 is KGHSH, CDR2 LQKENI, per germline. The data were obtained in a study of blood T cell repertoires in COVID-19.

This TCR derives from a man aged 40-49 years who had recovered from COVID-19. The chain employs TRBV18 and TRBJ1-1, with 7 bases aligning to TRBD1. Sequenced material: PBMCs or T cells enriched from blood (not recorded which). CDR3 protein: CASSPPRIDRVNTEAFF. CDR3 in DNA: TGTGCCAGCTCACCACCTAGAATTGACAGGGTGAACACTGAAGCTTTCTTT.